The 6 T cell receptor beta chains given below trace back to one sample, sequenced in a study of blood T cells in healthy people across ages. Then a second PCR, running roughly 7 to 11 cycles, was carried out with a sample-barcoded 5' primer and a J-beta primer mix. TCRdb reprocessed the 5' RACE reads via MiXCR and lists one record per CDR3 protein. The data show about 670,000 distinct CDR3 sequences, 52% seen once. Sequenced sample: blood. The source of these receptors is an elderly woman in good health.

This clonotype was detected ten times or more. This CDR3 reads CASSLGGHNEQFF. In DNA, the CDR3 is TGTGCCAGCAGCTTGGGGGGGCACAATGAGCAGTTCTTC. The chain recombines TRBV7-9 with TRBJ2-1; D is perhaps TRBD2 (7 bases). Germline values: CDR1 SEHNR, CDR2 FQNEAQ (reference sequence). V was clipped by 3 bases and J by 5 bases, with 8 bases between them. There are 13 residues in the CDR3.

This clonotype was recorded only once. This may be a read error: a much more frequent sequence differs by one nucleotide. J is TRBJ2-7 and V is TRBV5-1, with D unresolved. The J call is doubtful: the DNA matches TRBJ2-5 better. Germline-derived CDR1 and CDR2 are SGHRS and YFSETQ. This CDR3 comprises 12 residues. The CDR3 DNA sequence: TGCGCCAGCAGGGAGCGTAAAGAGACCCAGTACTTC. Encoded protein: CASRERKETQYF.

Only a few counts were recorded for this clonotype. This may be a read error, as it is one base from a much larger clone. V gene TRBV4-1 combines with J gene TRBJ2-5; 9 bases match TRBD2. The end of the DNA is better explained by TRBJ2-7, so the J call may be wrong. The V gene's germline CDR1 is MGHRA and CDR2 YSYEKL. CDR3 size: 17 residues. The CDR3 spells CASSQDRVVAGVSEQYF. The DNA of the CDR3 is TGCGCCAGCAGCCAAGACAGGGTCGTAGCGGGAGTTTCCGAGCAGTACTTC.

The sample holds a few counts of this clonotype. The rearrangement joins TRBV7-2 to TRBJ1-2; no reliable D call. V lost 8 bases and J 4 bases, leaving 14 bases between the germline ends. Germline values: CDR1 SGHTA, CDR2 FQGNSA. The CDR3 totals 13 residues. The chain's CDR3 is CASSPDGSYGYTF. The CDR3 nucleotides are TGTGCCAGCTCACCAGATGGGAGCTATGGCTACACCTTC.

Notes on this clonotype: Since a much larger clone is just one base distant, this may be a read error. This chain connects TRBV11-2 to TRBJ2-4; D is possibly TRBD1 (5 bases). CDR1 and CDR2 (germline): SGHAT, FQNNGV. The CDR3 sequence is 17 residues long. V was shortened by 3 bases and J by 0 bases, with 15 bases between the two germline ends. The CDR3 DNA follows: TGTGCCAGCAGCTTCTATGCTCCAGACAGAGCCAAAAACATTCAGTACTTC. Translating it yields CASSFYAPDRAKNIQYF.

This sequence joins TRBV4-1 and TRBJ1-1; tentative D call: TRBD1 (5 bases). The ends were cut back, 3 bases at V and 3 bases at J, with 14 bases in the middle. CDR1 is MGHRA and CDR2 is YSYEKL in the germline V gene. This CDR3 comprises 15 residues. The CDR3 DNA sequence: TGCGCCAGCAGCCAGGACCCCTGGGGGGACACTGAAGCTTTCTTT. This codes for CASSQDPWGDTEAFF.